What follows are 31 T cell receptor beta chains derived from one specimen sequenced in a study of cytomegalovirus exposure and HLA in healthy donors (dated by TCRdb to the late 2010s). Receptors were amplified or captured by the immunoSEQ multiplex PCR assay. A mixture of 60 forward primers for TCR Vbeta segments and 13 reverse primers for TCR Jbeta segments was used in the multiplex PCR. Here the immuneACCESS table is served through TCRdb, limited to in-frame sequences with V and J called. Missing clones are a known gap in these copies; in checked studies unresolved V genes cover under half, and the rest lacks a known reason. Recorded for this sample are some 170,000 clones; under 80% of them occurred a single time. The ten largest clones represent less than 2.5% of the sample. Sequencing was carried out using PBMCs. The receptors were gathered from a human donor in good health.

This chain connects TRBV6-1 to TRBJ1-2; TRBD1 matches 7 bases. Germline CDR1 reads MNHNS; CDR2 reads SASEGT. This CDR3 comprises 14 residues. With V trimmed by 4 bases and J by 0 bases, 2 bases remained unmatched. CDR3 sequence (DNA): TGTGCCAGCAGTGCGACAGGGACTAACTATGGCTACACCTTC. It codes for CASSATGTNYGYTF.

The chain recombines TRBV27 with TRBJ1-4; 8 bases fit TRBD1. The V and J ends lost 5 bases and 8 bases, in that order; junction bases with no gene match: 7. CDR3 length equals 14 residues. Germline values: CDR1 MNHEY, CDR2 SMNVEV (reference sequence). CDR3 nucleotide sequence: TGTGCCAGCAGTACCCGGACAGGGAGGGAAAAACTGTTTTTT. This codes for CASSTRTGREKLFF.

J is TRBJ2-6 and V is TRBV30, with 7 bases fitting TRBD2. The CDR3 has 15 residues. From germline, CDR1 is GTSNPN and CDR2 SVGIG (reference sequence). Trimming removed 0 bases from V and 1 base from J; junction bases left unmatched: 0. The CDR3 protein is CAWSVGGSGANVLTF. CDR3 sequence (DNA): TGTGCCTGGAGTGTCGGGGGGTCTGGGGCCAACGTCCTGACTTTC.

A note on this clone: The same CDR3 is also encoded by other DNA sequences in this sample. J is TRBJ1-5 and V is TRBV19, with a possible D match to TRBD1 (5 bases). Germline-derived CDR1 and CDR2 are LNHDA and SQIVND (reference sequence). Trimming took 6 bases from V and 0 from J, leaving 6 bases between them. This CDR3 region has 13 residues. In DNA, the CDR3 is TGTGCCAGTAGGGGGGGTAGCAATCAGCCCCAGCATTTT. This sequence encodes CASRGGSNQPQHF.

In its sample, this clone was seen many times. V is TRBV7-9 and J is TRBJ1-4; tentatively, D is TRBD1 (5 bases). Germline V gives CDR1 SEHNR, CDR2 FQNEAQ (reference sequence). Trimming pared 5 bases from V and 0 bases from J, leaving 10 bases between. This CDR3 has 15 amino acids. The CDR3 bases are TGTGCCAGCAGCCCGACAGCCACAACTAATGAAAAACTGTTTTTT. This sequence encodes CASSPTATTNEKLFF.

The rearrangement joins TRBV6-6 to TRBJ1-5; perhaps TRBD1 as D (5 bases). This CDR3 has 16 amino acids. V was trimmed by 7 bases and J by 4 bases, leaving 20 bases between them. From germline, CDR1 is MNHNY and CDR2 SVGAGI (reference sequence). CDR3 in DNA: TGTGCCAGCACCAAATATGAAGGGGCGTTTAATCAGCCCCAGCATTTT. Residues: CASTKYEGAFNQPQHF.

J is TRBJ2-7 and V is TRBV2; no clear D gene. Germline assignment: CDR1 SNHLY and CDR2 FYNNEI. Trimming stripped 5 bases from V and 7 bases from J, with 9 bases between. This CDR3 spans 11 amino acids. The CDR3 sequence is CASSPSREQYF. Here the CDR3 DNA reads TGTGCCAGCAGTCCAAGCCGGGAGCAGTACTTC.

The genes are TRBV7-3 and TRBJ2-1; perhaps TRBD1 as D (7 bases). V dropped 5 bases and J dropped 5 bases, with 16 bases sitting between them. The CDR3 length is 15 residues. Looked up from germline, CDR1 is SGHTA and CDR2 is FQGTGA. In nucleotides, the CDR3 is TGTGCCAGCAGCCCCACCGCGGGACAGAACAATGAGCAGTTCTTC. Translation: CASSPTAGQNNEQFF.

The CDR3 coding sequence is TGTGCCAGCAGCCCCTCGGACAGGGTTGTCTATGGCTACACCTTC. It translates to CASSPSDRVVYGYTF. The gene calls are TRBV7-3 and TRBJ1-2; TRBD1 matches 8 bases. CDR3 length: 15 residues. J lost 4 bases, V lost 5 bases, and 9 bases had no gene match. In germline, CDR1 is SGHTA, CDR2 FQGTGA.

The rearrangement links TRBV6-5 to TRBJ1-1; unclear D gene. Trimming took 5 bases from V and 1 from J, leaving 8 bases between them. Germline V gene lookup returns CDR1 MNHEY and CDR2 SVGAGI. This CDR3 region has 13 residues. The CDR3 region is CASSTLANTEAFF. For the CDR3, the DNA is TGTGCCAGCAGTACACTAGCGAACACTGAAGCTTTCTTT.

The CDR3 DNA is TGCGCCAGCAGCTTGGAGCCAGGGAAGGACACTGAAGCTTTCTTT. Amino acid sequence: CASSLEPGKDTEAFF. This rearrangement joins TRBV5-1 to TRBJ1-1; perhaps TRBD1 as D (5 bases). Germline CDR1 is SGHRS and CDR2 is YFSETQ. Trimming took 0 bases from V and 3 from J, leaving 12 bases between them. This CDR3 contains 15 residues.

The J gene is TRBJ1-4, the V gene TRBV29-1, with 7 bases lining up with TRBD1. This CDR3 is 13 amino acids long. Germline loops: CDR1 SQVTM, CDR2 ANQGSEA. V dropped 7 bases and J dropped 8; count of bases not matched to a gene: 10. The CDR3, as DNA: TGCAGCGGTAGACAGGGCTCCAGCGAAAAACTGTTTTTT. It is translated as CSGRQGSSEKLFF.

This clone showed up just a few times. The DNA for the CDR3 is TGTGCCAGCAGCAATCGGGGGCAGGGAGGGTACCAAGAGACCCAGTACTTC. This translates into CASSNRGQGGYQETQYF. The rearrangement joins TRBV21-1 to TRBJ2-5; the listed D gene, TRBD2, was not tested against the DNA. TRBV21-1 is a pseudogene segment. The CDR3 covers 17 residues.

This chain links TRBV28 with TRBJ2-7; 7 bases align to TRBD2. The CDR3 has 13 residues. V trimming: 8 bases; J trimming: 2 bases; junction bases outside the gene matches: 6. CDR1 MDHEN and CDR2 SYDVKM come from the germline V gene. The CDR3 region is CASLAVRTYEQYF. The CDR3 bases are TGTGCCAGCCTAGCGGTGCGAACCTACGAGCAGTACTTC.

This clone was seen more than once but under ten times. CDR3 in amino acids: CASQGLAGGGETQYF. CDR3 DNA: TGTGCCAGCCAGGGACTAGCGGGGGGCGGAGAGACCCAGTACTTC. The chain employs TRBV27 and TRBJ2-5; 15 nucleotides match TRBD2. Germline-derived CDR1 and CDR2 are MNHEY and SMNVEV (reference sequence). V was clipped by 8 bases and J by 4 bases; unmatched bases: 5. The CDR3 covers 15 residues.

This chain joins TRBV7-9 and TRBJ1-5; 7 nucleotides agree with TRBD1. V shed 6 bases, J shed 0 bases, and the junction held 2 bases outside the gene matches. The CDR3 extends over 14 amino acids. CDR1 is SEHNR, CDR2 FQNEAQ, per germline (reference sequence). CDR3: CASRGDSSNQPQHF. CDR3 in DNA: TGTGCCAGCAGGGGGGACAGTAGCAATCAGCCCCAGCATTTT.

The chain couples TRBV11-1 to TRBJ2-5; D might be TRBD2 (6 bases). The germline CDR1 and CDR2 sequences are SGHAT and FQDESV (reference sequence). This CDR3 comprises 19 residues. V lost 2 bases and J lost 1, with 23 bases in between. The CDR3 loop reads CASSLPAWGDGRIQETQYF. DNA for the CDR3: TGTGCCAGCAGCTTACCGGCTTGGGGGGACGGAAGAATCCAAGAGACCCAGTACTTC.

The chain employs TRBV6-5 and TRBJ2-5; possible D gene TRBD1, 6 bases. V lost 2 bases, J lost 4 bases, and 11 bases lay in between. The CDR3 length is 14 residues. From germline, CDR1 is MNHEY and CDR2 SVGAGI. DNA of the CDR3: TGTGCCAGCAGTTACCCAGGGGCCCGAGAGACCCAGTACTTC. Translated: CASSYPGARETQYF.

The chain recombines TRBV7-9 with TRBJ1-2; 8 nucleotides agree with TRBD1. CDR1 is SEHNR and CDR2 is FQNEAQ in the germline V gene (reference sequence). Unmatched junction bases numbered 3, after V lost 5 bases and J lost 4 bases. The CDR3 sequence is 13 residues long. The CDR3 region has the DNA TGTGCCAGCAGCCAAGACAGGGGCTATGGCTACACCTTC. Protein sequence: CASSQDRGYGYTF. The full variable domain, its missing parts supplied by reference TRBV7-9 and TRBJ1-2, is DTGVSQNPRHKITKRGQNVTFRCDPISEHNRLYWYRQTLGQGPEFLTYFQNEAQLEKSRLLSDRFSAERPKGSFSTLEIQRTEQGDSAMYLCASSQDRGYGYTFGSGTRLTVV.

This chain links TRBV4-1 with TRBJ2-6, with 10 positions matching TRBD1. V trimming: 1 base; J trimming: 4 bases; junction bases outside the gene matches: 4. The CDR3 contains 17 residues. The germline V gene encodes CDR1 MGHRA and CDR2 YSYEKL. The CDR3 sequence is CASSQGQGAPGANVLTF. The CDR3 DNA reads as TGCGCCAGCAGCCAAGGACAGGGGGCGCCAGGGGCCAACGTCCTGACTTTC.

Here the CDR3 reads CASSPQWNTEAFF. The CDR3 region has the DNA TGTGCCAGCAGCCCCCAGTGGAACACTGAAGCTTTCTTT. The chain is built from TRBV7-2 and TRBJ1-1; no definite D call. The CDR3 has 13 residues. Germline values: CDR1 SGHTA, CDR2 FQGNSA. V lost 5 bases, J lost 1 base, and 8 bases lay in between.

The V call is TRBV7-2, the J call TRBJ1-2; D is possibly TRBD1 (6 bases). Trimming took off 5 bases at V and 7 bases at J, with 17 bases between the two ends. The CDR3 has 14 residues. Germline CDR1 is SGHTA and CDR2 is FQGNSA. The CDR3 reads CASSRDRTLAGYTF. CDR3 DNA sequence: TGTGCCAGCAGCCGAGACAGGACTCTGGCTGGCTACACCTTC. Variable domain in full (rest from reference TRBV7-2 and TRBJ1-2): GAGVSQSPSNKVTEKGKDVELRCDPISGHTALYWYRQSLGQGLEFLIYFQGNSAPDKSGLPSDRFSAERTGGSVSTLTIQRTQQEDSAVYLCASSRDRTLAGYTFGSGTRLTVV.

Points on this clone: Other DNA sequences from this sample encode an identical CDR3 as well. The genes are TRBV7-3 and TRBJ2-7, with D perhaps matching TRBD1 (5 bases). From germline, CDR1 is SGHTA and CDR2 FQGTGA. The CDR3 length is 14 residues. The V gene lost 5 bases and the J gene lost 4 bases, with 15 bases spanning the gap. The CDR3 coding sequence is TGTGCCAGCAGCCTCGGTGGTGGGGCGTACGAGCAGTACTTC. This encodes CASSLGGGAYEQYF.

The CDR3 loop is CASSLGYSEQYF. CDR3 in DNA: TGCGCCAGCAGCTTGGGTTATTCCGAGCAGTACTTC. The rearrangement links TRBV5-1 to TRBJ2-7; D remains unclear. Trimming left V 0 bases short and J 6 bases short, with 7 bases between. Per the germline V gene, CDR1 is SGHRS and CDR2 is YFSETQ. The CDR3 is 12 residues long.

This clone appeared a few times. V usage is TRBV7-6 and J usage is TRBJ1-6; the match to TRBD1 covers 7 bases. V lost 1 base and J lost 6; bases outside the gene matches: 9. The CDR3 consists of 17 residues. Germline CDR1 and CDR2: SGHVS and FNYEAQ. CDR3 loop: CASSLVIGGAGNSPLHF. The DNA for the CDR3 is TGTGCCAGCAGCTTAGTAATAGGGGGCGCGGGTAATTCACCCCTCCACTTT.

This chain uses TRBV30 with TRBJ2-7, with D unresolved. V was clipped by 1 base and J by 3 bases, with 7 bases between them. The CDR3 contains 12 residues. Germline CDR1 and CDR2: GTSNPN and SVGIG (reference sequence). The CDR3 loop reads CAWSAVLYEQYF. Written as DNA, the CDR3 is TGTGCCTGGAGTGCGGTGCTCTACGAGCAGTACTTC.

This clone was seen only once. The chain uses TRBV29-1 and TRBJ1-4; 11 bases map to TRBD1. There are 17 residues in the CDR3. V shed 4 bases and J 6 bases; nucleotides not matched to a gene: 13. The germline V gene has CDR1 SQVTM and CDR2 ANQGSEA. This CDR3 is CSVVTAPGQGAYEKLFF. CDR3 nucleotide sequence: TGCAGCGTTGTCACCGCCCCTGGACAGGGGGCGTATGAAAAACTGTTTTTT. Full variable domain (outside the CDR3, taken from reference TRBV29-1 and TRBJ1-4): SAVISQKPSRDICQRGTSLTIQCQVDSQVTMMFWYRQQPGQSLTLIATANQGSEATYESGFVIDKFPISRPNLTFSTLTVSNMSPEDSSIYLCSVVTAPGQGAYEKLFFGSGTQLSVL.

The chain recombines TRBV7-2 with TRBJ2-5; 9 bases map to TRBD2. V shed 1 base, J shed 2 bases, and the junction held 8 bases outside the gene matches. Germline CDR1 and CDR2: SGHTA and FQGNSA. This CDR3 region has 17 residues. CDR3 nucleotide sequence: TGTGCCAGCAGCTTAGAAATTTGGCGGGGGGGACAAGAGACCCAGTACTTC. Amino acid sequence: CASSLEIWRGGQETQYF.

The V gene is TRBV18, the J gene TRBJ1-5; unclear D gene. Trimming stripped 1 base from V and 8 bases from J, with 9 bases between. Germline V lookup: CDR1 KGHSH, CDR2 LQKENI. The CDR3 length is 13 residues. CDR3 sequence reads: CASSPQEREPQHF. Here the CDR3 DNA reads TGTGCCAGCTCACCACAAGAGAGGGAGCCCCAGCATTTT.

This chain joins TRBV7-3 and TRBJ2-2; 7 bases map to TRBD2. The CDR3 has 16 amino acids. Losses at the gene ends were 0 bases for V and 2 bases for J; bases not matched to a gene: 3. Germline V lookup: CDR1 SGHTA, CDR2 FQGTGA. The chain's CDR3 is CASSLTGGGNTGELFF. CDR3 in DNA: TGTGCCAGCAGCTTAACCGGCGGGGGTAACACCGGGGAGCTGTTTTTT.

This chain uses TRBV10-3 with TRBJ1-2; 8 positions match TRBD1. Germline V gives CDR1 ENHRY, CDR2 SYGVKD. This CDR3 contains 14 residues. V was clipped by 4 bases and J by 6 bases; unmatched bases: 7. The DNA for the CDR3 is TGTGCCATCAGTGCCCAGACAGGGGTTGATGGCTACACCTTC. Translating gives CAISAQTGVDGYTF.